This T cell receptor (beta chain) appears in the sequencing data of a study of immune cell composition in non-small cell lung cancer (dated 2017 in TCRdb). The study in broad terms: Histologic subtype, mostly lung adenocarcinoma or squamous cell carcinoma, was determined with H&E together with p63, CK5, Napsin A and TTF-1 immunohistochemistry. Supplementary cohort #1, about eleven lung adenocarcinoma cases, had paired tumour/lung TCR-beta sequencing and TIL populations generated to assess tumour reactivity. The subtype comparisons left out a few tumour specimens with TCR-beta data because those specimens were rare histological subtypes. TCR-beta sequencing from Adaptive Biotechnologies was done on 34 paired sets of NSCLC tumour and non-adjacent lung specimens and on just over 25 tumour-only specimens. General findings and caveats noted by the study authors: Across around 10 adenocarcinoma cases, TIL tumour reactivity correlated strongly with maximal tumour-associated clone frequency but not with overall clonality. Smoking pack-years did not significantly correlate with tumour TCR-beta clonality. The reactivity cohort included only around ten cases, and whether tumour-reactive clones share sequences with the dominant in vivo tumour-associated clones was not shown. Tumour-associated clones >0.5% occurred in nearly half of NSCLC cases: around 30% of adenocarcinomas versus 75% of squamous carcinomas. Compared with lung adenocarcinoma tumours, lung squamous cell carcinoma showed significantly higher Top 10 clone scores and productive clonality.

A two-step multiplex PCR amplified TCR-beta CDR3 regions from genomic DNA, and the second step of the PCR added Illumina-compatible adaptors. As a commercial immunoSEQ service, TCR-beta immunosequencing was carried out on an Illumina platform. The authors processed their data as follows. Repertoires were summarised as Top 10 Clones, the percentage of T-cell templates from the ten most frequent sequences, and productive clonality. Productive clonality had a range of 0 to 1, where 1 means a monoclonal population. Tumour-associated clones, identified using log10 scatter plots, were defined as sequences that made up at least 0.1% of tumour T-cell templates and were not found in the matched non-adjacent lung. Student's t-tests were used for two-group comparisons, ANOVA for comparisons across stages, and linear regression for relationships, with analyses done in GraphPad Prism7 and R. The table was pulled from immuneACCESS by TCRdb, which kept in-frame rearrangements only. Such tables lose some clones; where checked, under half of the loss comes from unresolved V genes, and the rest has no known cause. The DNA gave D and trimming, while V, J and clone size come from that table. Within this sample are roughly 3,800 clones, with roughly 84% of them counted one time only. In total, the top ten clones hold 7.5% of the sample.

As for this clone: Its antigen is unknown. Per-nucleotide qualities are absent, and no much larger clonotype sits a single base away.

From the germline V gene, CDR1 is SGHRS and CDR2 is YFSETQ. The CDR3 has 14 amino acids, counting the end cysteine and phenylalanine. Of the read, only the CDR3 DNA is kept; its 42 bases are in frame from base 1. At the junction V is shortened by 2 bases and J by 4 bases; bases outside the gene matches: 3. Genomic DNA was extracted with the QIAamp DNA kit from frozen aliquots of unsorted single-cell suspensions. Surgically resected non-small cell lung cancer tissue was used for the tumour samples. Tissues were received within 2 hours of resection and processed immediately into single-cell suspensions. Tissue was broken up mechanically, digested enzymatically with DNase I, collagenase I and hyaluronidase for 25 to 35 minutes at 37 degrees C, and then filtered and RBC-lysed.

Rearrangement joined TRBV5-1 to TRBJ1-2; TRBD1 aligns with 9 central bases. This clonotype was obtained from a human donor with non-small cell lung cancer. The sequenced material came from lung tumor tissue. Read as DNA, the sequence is TGCGCCAGCAGCTTTACAGGGGGCGGCTATGGCTACACCTTC. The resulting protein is CASSFTGGGYGYTF.